This T cell receptor beta chain was documented in a study of immune cell composition in non-small cell lung cancer. This CDR3 has 17 amino acids. Losses at the gene ends were 5 bases for V and 1 base for J; bases not matched to a gene: 9. The V gene's germline CDR1 is SEHNR and CDR2 FQNEAQ (reference sequence). The assay was immunoSEQ multiplex PCR, and TCRdb's table has in-frame clones only and misses some. This sample has roughly 8,000 clones, with about 64% found just once. Sequencing was performed on lung tumor tissue. This sequence originates from a human donor with non-small cell lung cancer. The V gene is TRBV7-9, the J gene TRBJ2-3; 10 nucleotides align to TRBD2. In DNA, the CDR3 is TGTGCCAGCAGCCTAGACCCTAGCGGGAGAGGCACAGATACGCAGTATTTT. Its protein is CASSLDPSGRGTDTQYF. Filled out from reference TRBV7-9 and TRBJ2-3, the complete variable domain reads DTGVSQNPRHKITKRGQNVTFRCDPISEHNRLYWYRQTLGQGPEFLTYFQNEAQLEKSRLLSDRFSAERPKGSFSTLEIQRTEQGDSAMYLCASSLDPSGRGTDTQYFGPGTRLTVL.